The next 20 T cell receptor beta chains were all read from a single sample in a study of cytomegalovirus exposure and HLA in healthy donors. PCR amplification relied on 60 Vbeta primers (plus 13 Jbeta primers). Only in-frame clones appear in the TCRdb table, and some are missing; sequencing was by immunoSEQ multiplex PCR. The data hold about 230,000 clones, with around 89% observed a single time. The sequencing input was PBMCs. All receptors come from a woman under 30 in good health and CMV-seronegative.

The genes are TRBV7-2 and TRBJ2-1; 8 bases agree with TRBD2. The ends lost 5 bases at V and 6 bases at J; junction bases unmatched: 3. The CDR3 is made up of 13 amino acids. CDR1 and CDR2 from the germline V gene are SGHTA and FQGNSA. The CDR3 loop reads CASSPGGANEQFF. The DNA of the CDR3 is TGTGCCAGCAGCCCGGGGGGGGCCAATGAGCAGTTCTTC. Drawing the rest from reference TRBV7-2 and TRBJ2-1, the complete variable domain is GAGVSQSPSNKVTEKGKDVELRCDPISGHTALYWYRQSLGQGLEFLIYFQGNSAPDKSGLPSDRFSAERTGGSVSTLTIQRTQQEDSAVYLCASSPGGANEQFFGPGTRLTVL.

The V gene is TRBV18, the J gene TRBJ1-5; perhaps TRBD1 as D (5 bases). The V gene lost 6 bases and the J gene lost 4 bases, with 10 bases spanning the gap. The CDR3 length is 13 residues. Germline CDR1 reads KGHSH; CDR2 reads LQKENI. Here the CDR3 reads CASSGTENQPQHF. The CDR3 DNA sequence: TGTGCCAGCTCTGGGACTGAAAATCAGCCCCAGCATTTT. Complete variable domain (other parts from reference TRBV18 and TRBJ1-5): NAGVMQNPRHLVRRRGQEARLRCSPMKGHSHVYWYRQLPEEGLKFMVYLQKENIIDESGMPKERFSAEFPKEGPSILRIQQVVRGDSAAYFCASSGTENQPQHFGDGTRLSIL.

The rearrangement joins TRBV7-3 to TRBJ2-1, with 8 bases that match TRBD1. The CDR3 length is 15 residues. The germline gives CDR1 SGHTA, CDR2 FQGTGA. V lost 5 bases to trimming and J lost 4 bases; unmatched junction nucleotides: 7. The DNA for the CDR3 is TGTGCCAGCAGCACCTCCCGGGACAGGTACAATGAGCAGTTCTTC. It encodes CASSTSRDRYNEQFF. The full variable domain, completed using reference TRBV7-3 and TRBJ2-1, is GAGVSQTPSNKVTEKGKYVELRCDPISGHTALYWYRQSLGQGPEFLIYFQGTGAADDSGLPNDRFFAVRPEGSVSTLKIQRTERGDSAVYLCASSTSRDRYNEQFFGPGTRLTVL.

This sequence joins TRBV6-1 and TRBJ1-4; possible D gene TRBD1, 6 bases. Trimming shortened V by 0 bases and J by 8 bases, and 13 bases separated the two germline ends. CDR1 and CDR2 (germline): MNHNS, SASEGT. The CDR3 spans 15 residues. This chain's CDR3 is CASSEARGGGEKLFF. The CDR3 region has the DNA TGTGCCAGCAGTGAAGCTCGGGGGGGCGGGGAAAAACTGTTTTTT.

The chain carries TRBV9 and TRBJ1-3; D is perhaps TRBD1 (6 bases). CDR3 length: 20 residues. V shed 2 bases and J shed 2 bases, with 26 bases lying between them. CDR1 SGDLS and CDR2 YYNGEE come from the germline V gene. The CDR3 DNA is TGTGCCAGCAGCGTGGGGACAACGGGATATTGGGGGTATACTGGAAACACCATATATTTT. This sequence encodes CASSVGTTGYWGYTGNTIYF.

This chain joins TRBV2 and TRBJ2-7, with 7 bases that match TRBD1. Per the germline V gene, CDR1 is SNHLY and CDR2 is FYNNEI. Germline trimming cut 6 bases from V and 6 bases from J; bases unmatched to any gene: 8. This CDR3 spans 13 amino acids. DNA of the CDR3: TGTGCCAGCAGGCGGACAGGACCCTCCGAGCAGTACTTC. It codes for CASRRTGPSEQYF.

The chain couples TRBV7-9 to TRBJ2-1; weak D call: TRBD2 (7 bases). The V end was cut by 8 bases, the J end by 3 bases, with 23 bases between. CDR3 length equals 17 residues. Germline values: CDR1 SEHNR, CDR2 FQNEAQ (reference sequence). Here the CDR3 DNA reads TGTGCCAGCCCCGCCCCCCCCTCGCGGGGGCTCTACAATGAGCAGTTCTTC. It specifies CASPAPPSRGLYNEQFF.

The chain combines TRBV9 with TRBJ1-2, with D possibly TRBD1 on 6 matching bases. With 0 bases removed from V and 7 bases from J, the gap between germline ends came to 13 bases. This CDR3 has 14 amino acids. Germline V gives CDR1 SGDLS, CDR2 YYNGEE. This CDR3 is CASSVAGAWSGYTF. The CDR3 bases are TGTGCCAGCAGCGTAGCAGGGGCCTGGAGTGGCTACACCTTC.

The genes are TRBV27 and TRBJ2-5; TRBD2 agrees at 7 bases. Germline V gene sequence: CDR1 MNHEY, CDR2 SMNVEV (reference sequence). Trimming took 2 bases from V and 9 from J; bases not matched to a gene: 9. CDR3 length equals 14 residues. The CDR3 loop is CASSLGAGLGAQYF. CDR3 bases: TGTGCCAGCAGTTTAGGGGCAGGACTAGGGGCCCAGTACTTC.

This chain connects TRBV7-9 to TRBJ1-1; D might be TRBD1 (6 bases). The V and J ends lost 5 bases and 11 bases respectively, with 18 bases between them. Per germline, CDR1 SEHNR and CDR2 FQNEAQ (reference sequence). The CDR3 has 13 amino acids. The DNA of the CDR3 is TGTGCCAGCAGCGGCCAGGGGCTTCTACCCGCTTTCTTT. This translates into CASSGQGLLPAFF.

The chain is built from TRBV9 and TRBJ1-4; D uncertain. CDR1 is SGDLS, CDR2 YYNGEE, per germline. This CDR3 region has 14 residues. The V end was cut by 0 bases, the J end by 8 bases, with 11 bases between. As DNA, the CDR3 is TGTGCCAGCAGCGTAGCAACTGGGAGGGAAAAACTGTTTTTT. This encodes CASSVATGREKLFF.

J is TRBJ1-4 and V is TRBV27; TRBD1 aligns across 7 bases. The CDR3 is made up of 14 amino acids. V was clipped by 5 bases and J by 2 bases; unmatched bases: 2. The germline gives CDR1 MNHEY, CDR2 SMNVEV (reference sequence). DNA of the CDR3: TGTGCCAGCAGTAGGACAGGCACTAATGAAAAACTGTTTTTT. Translating it yields CASSRTGTNEKLFF.

The gene calls are TRBV5-1 and TRBJ2-3; the D gene is possibly TRBD2 (5 bases). The V gene's germline CDR1 is SGHRS and CDR2 YFSETQ. The CDR3 extends over 14 amino acids. V was shortened by 4 bases and J by 0 bases, with 9 bases between the two germline ends. The CDR3 loop is CASSPGTSTDTQYF. The CDR3 nucleotides read TGCGCCAGCAGCCCGGGAACTAGCACAGATACGCAGTATTTT.

The rearrangement joins TRBV27 to TRBJ2-7, with D tentatively TRBD1 (8 bases). Trimming removed 5 bases at V and 2 bases at J, with 19 bases between. The CDR3 extends over 16 amino acids. Germline CDR1 is MNHEY and CDR2 is SMNVEV (reference sequence). DNA for the CDR3: TGTGCCAGCAGTCCACGGACAGGGAGGGTAACCTACGAGCAGTACTTC. This sequence encodes CASSPRTGRVTYEQYF.

The V gene is TRBV6-6, the J gene TRBJ2-6, with D tentatively TRBD1 (6 bases). The CDR3 sequence is 15 residues long. The germline gives CDR1 MNHNY, CDR2 SVGAGI (reference sequence). Between the trimmed V and J ends, which lost 6 bases and 0 bases, there was a span of 9 bases. The CDR3 DNA sequence: TGTGCCAGCAGCTTGACAGGCTCTGGGGCCAACGTCCTGACTTTC. This sequence encodes CASSLTGSGANVLTF.

V gene TRBV18 combines with J gene TRBJ1-1, with a weak D call TRBD1 (5 bases). CDR1 is KGHSH, CDR2 LQKENI, per germline. V was clipped by 3 bases and J by 4 bases, with 12 bases between them. The CDR3 consists of 14 residues. CDR3 nucleotides: TGTGCCAGCTCACCCTCAGGGTTTTTCACTGAAGCTTTCTTT. Its translation is CASSPSGFFTEAFF.

The rearrangement uses TRBV30 and TRBJ1-1, with D unresolved. Looked up from germline, CDR1 is GTSNPN and CDR2 is SVGIG (reference sequence). The V and J ends lost 2 bases and 5 bases respectively, with 12 bases between them. CDR3 length: 13 residues. CDR3 sequence: CAWSTFLGTEAFF. As DNA, the CDR3 is TGTGCCTGGAGTACCTTTCTAGGAACTGAAGCTTTCTTT. Full variable domain (rest looked up from reference TRBV30 and TRBJ1-1): SQTIHQWPATLVQPVGSPLSLECTVEGTSNPNLYWYRQAAGRGLQLLFYSVGIGQISSEVPQNLSASRPQDRQFILSSKKLLLSDSGFYLCAWSTFLGTEAFFGQGTRLTVV.

A remark on this clone: Distinct nucleotide sequences in the sample also encode this CDR3. The chain combines TRBV18 with TRBJ1-1; D might be TRBD1 (5 bases). This CDR3 contains 13 residues. From germline, CDR1 is KGHSH and CDR2 LQKENI. Trimming cost V 3 bases and J 1 base, with 6 bases left between them. Here the CDR3 DNA reads TGTGCCAGCTCACCGCAGGGGAACACTGAAGCTTTCTTT. Its translation: CASSPQGNTEAFF.

This clone occurred a few times. The gene calls are TRBV4-3 and TRBJ1-4; maybe TRBD1 (5 bases). This CDR3 has 16 residues. The germline CDR1 and CDR2 sequences are LGHNA and YSLEER. The germline V and J ends were trimmed by 0 bases and 8 bases, with 16 bases remaining between them. The CDR3 bases are TGCGCCAGCAGCCAAGAAGGAGGAAGGGGAGGCGAAAAACTGTTTTTT. Its translation is CASSQEGGRGGEKLFF.

The sample holds one count of this clone. The rearrangement links TRBV4-1 to TRBJ2-7; TRBD2 aligns across 8 bases. Per germline, CDR1 MGHRA and CDR2 YSYEKL. V trimming: 4 bases; J trimming: 9 bases; junction bases outside the gene matches: 5. This CDR3 comprises 12 residues. The CDR3 sequence is CASSLDGGAQYF. DNA for the CDR3: TGCGCCAGCAGCCTAGACGGGGGGGCGCAGTACTTC.